This T cell receptor beta chain stems from a study of cytomegalovirus exposure and HLA in healthy donors (dated by TCRdb to between 2016 and 2019). Study-level background: An earlier analysis of some 600 of the donors reported 276 Gb of sequence data and around 120 million unique TCR beta sequences obtained from about 179 million T cells. To predict cytomegalovirus infection status, the study combined high-throughput TCR immunosequencing, statistical association of individual TCRs with disease status, and machine learning. On average, roughly 240,000 unique TCR beta nucleotide sequences were sequenced per donor among roughly 430 genotyped donors of the cohort, with 15% to 20% of those sequences being non-productive. Genome-wide SNP genotypes for about three fifths of the roughly 670 donors were used in a later genetic analysis, which treated that subset as a discovery cohort. HLA typing included class I and class II loci at four-digit resolution. Five DR-DQ haplotypes were handled as single units for association and clustering, since linkage in the cohort was strong. An earlier analysis of several hundred of the donors used high-throughput TCR beta sequencing to judge whether each TCR beta V gene segment behaved as functional or pseudogenic. Typing coverage differed by locus: A, B, C, DRB1 and DQB1 were typed in roughly 620-640 donors, DQA1 in roughly 500, DPA1 in some 570, and DPB1 in just under 490. To study patterns of TCR occurrence, a later analysis re-analyzed previously published TCR beta repertoires from 666 donors and added high-resolution HLA genotyping. An early release that covered about 600 HLA-typed donors contained around 330 gigabases of sequencing data and around 85 million unique TCR sequences. A separate validation cohort of 100 to 150 different subjects was used in addition to the roughly 700-subject first cohort. Every repertoire in the discovery cohort had been generated on one and the same sequencing platform. The aim of the study was to test whether cataloging public T cell receptors could identify signatures of past pathogen exposure. Donor age, sex, ethnicity and CMV serostatus were compiled alongside the repertoire data. Among the approximately 400 genotyped donors, about 85% belonged to the genetic ancestry cluster associated with self-reported Caucasian donors. The T cell repertoires of 700 or so subjects were profiled by immunosequencing and related to cytomegalovirus serostatus. In the later analysis, no new phenotypic data were used to find candidate immune exposures; instead, reliance was placed on TCR beta sequences and their occurrence across donors.

Points on this clone: Which antigen it targets is not known. Base qualities were left out, and no much larger clone turns up one base away.

Library preparation employed the immunoSEQ multiplex PCR assay. For the multiplex PCR, a mixture combining 60 forward primers for TCR Vbeta segments and 13 reverse primers for TCR Jbeta segments was used. A multiplex PCR assay on genomic DNA amplified the CDR3 region of rearranged TCR beta genes. The Illumina HiSeq System was used to sequence the amplified TCR beta libraries as 87-base-pair reads. The original pipeline was this. In a later analysis, 77 million or so unique TCR beta chains were counted across the approximately 640 repertoires, and approximately 11 million of these chains were shared by at least two donors. To remove PCR and sequencing errors, raw reads were error-corrected and collapsed into unique sequences using a nearest-neighbor algorithm that merged closely related sequences. CDR3 sequences were aligned to IMGT reference sequences to assign V, D and J gene segments. Each retained sequence needed at least a six-nucleotide match to both a V gene segment and a J gene segment. A rearrangement was called productive if the CDR3 had no stop codons and remained in frame with V and J, and every other rearrangement was called non-productive. CDR3 was defined according to IMGT convention as the region running from the second conserved V-encoded cysteine to the conserved J-encoded phenylalanine. In an earlier analysis of roughly 610 of the donors, sequences lacking an unambiguous match to a single V gene segment were excluded. In an earlier analysis of several hundred of the donors, V segments were called functional above 56.7% productive rearrangements and were called segregating when the between-donor standard deviation exceeded 5%. A statistical classification framework was built for diagnosing cytomegalovirus status from the catalog of TCR beta chain sequences. In a later analysis, TCR nucleotide sequences were compared against IMGT/GENE-DB human TR gene sequences so that V and J genes could be assigned. A later analysis assigned CDR3 sequences and most-parsimonious VDJ recombination scenarios with the TCRdist pipeline. In a later analysis, each TCR beta chain was defined by its CDR3 amino acid sequence together with its V-gene family, and reads without a unique V-gene family were excluded. A later analysis removed 592 highly shared, low-generation-probability nucleotide sequences to deal with suspected cross-contamination and a sequencing artifact. A later analysis calculated a clonal expansion index for each public chain from normalized within-repertoire ranks of inferred template counts. Generation probabilities in a later analysis came from a VDJ recombination model fitted to out-of-frame rearrangements, and those results were checked against IGoR. In a later analysis, hypergeometric tests were used to score TCR-TCR, TCR-HLA and TCR-CMV co-occurrence, with a repertoire-size bias correction applied to TCR pairs. To estimate false discovery rates, a later analysis permuted the HLA or CMV assignments 20 times. In a later analysis, co-occurring TCRs were grouped using DBSCAN, with TCRdist sequence similarity added in when clustering inside HLA-allele-positive subsets. Repertoires with fewer than 30,000 or more than 120,000 public chains, plus five repertoires with anomalous nucleotide sharing, were excluded from co-occurrence clustering. Entries here come from immuneACCESS through TCRdb and include only in-frame sequences with V and J called. Some clones fail to appear in such tables; in the studies checked, an unresolved V gene covers under half of the shortfall, and the cause of the remainder is unknown. V and J calls and clone size are as listed in that table; D and trimming were resolved from the DNA. This sample holds about 90,000 clones; around 90% were observed only once. Around 2.3% of the sample belongs to the ten largest clones.

Trimming takes 6 bases from V and 4 bases from J, and the germline ends sit 16 bases apart. The CDR3 starts with the cysteine, ends with the phenylalanine, and has 14 residues. Only the CDR3 region is kept as DNA, spanning 42 bases read in frame from base 1. CDR1 MNHEY and CDR2 SVGAGI are derived from the germline V gene. The paper's findings and limits, for the study overall: Sequencing depth was assumed to be roughly uniform across donors in the presence/absence analyses, though that assumption may not hold. Cytomegalovirus status was reported to be diagnosed by the classifier with high specificity and sensitivity in both the original and validation cohorts. A later analysis reported that several top co-occurrence clusters appeared linked to parvovirus B19, influenza, CMV and Epstein-Barr virus. Linkage disequilibrium might explain the correlated functional status among segregating V segments, but an unknown experimental factor could not be excluded. A cluster of highly shared sequence variants was judged likely to be a technical artifact of the sequencing pipeline. Because the 87-base-pair reads could not distinguish some IMGT-functional V segments, including TRBV6-2 and TRBV6-3, those segments were excluded. A further reported finding was that TCR beta sequences accurately predicted the HLA-A and HLA-B alleles for most subjects in the first cohort. A few of the identified cytomegalovirus-associated TCR beta chains were confirmed in vitro to be specific for cytomegalovirus antigens. Across donors, most TCR sequences were observed very rarely, whereas some public TCRs were present in many individuals. In a later analysis, TCR association rates were found to vary across HLA loci, with the most associated TCRs seen for DRB1 alleles and the fewest for HLA-C alleles. Because HLA typing was unavailable for some donors at each locus, only the typed subset was used in association tests. In a later genetic analysis, fewer N-insertions in productive TCRs were reported among donors in an Asian-associated ancestry cluster than the approximately 630-donor mean. At a false discovery rate of 0.05, a later analysis linked around 17,000 TCR beta sequences to specific HLA alleles. The cohort was sequenced for TCR beta chains only, and without alpha or paired-chain data the features that could be detected were limited. Approximately 16 rarely observed V segments, including chromosome 9 orphons, were excluded from the earlier analysis of several hundred of the donors because counts were too low. In the study, 164 TCR beta chains were listed as associated with cytomegalovirus. According to a later analysis, most CMV-associated TCR beta chains appeared to be HLA-restricted, and the HLA associations seemed to be driven largely by CMV exposure. According to the authors, the approach could potentially be generalized to other disease states and immunological phenotypes. Immune exposure information for the cohort was limited to CMV serostatus. A later genetic analysis associated a missense DCLRE1C variant with V-gene and J-gene trimming of TCR beta chains, and an independent cohort replicated the association. Strong co-occurrence of HLA alleles, especially DR and DQ, made assigning TCR associations to individual alleles difficult. A later analysis found that HLA-associated TCR beta chains were more clonally expanded and had lower generation probabilities than equally common non-associated chains. Broadly in line with IMGT annotations, most TCR beta V segments showed up in productive rearrangements about 90% or about 30% of the time in an earlier analysis of several hundred of the donors.

The cohort was made up of 666 healthy bone marrow donors. At the time of sampling, every cohort member was nominally healthy, though immune exposures that went unrecorded were likely present. The donor was CMV seronegative and was included in the group of around 320 seronegative cohort members. A peripheral blood sample was collected from each donor, and TCR beta sequencing was performed on peripheral blood mononuclear cells. The Qiagen DNeasy Blood Extraction Kit was used to extract genomic DNA from the blood cell samples. Sequences were obtained from PBMCs. This sequence uses TRBV6-5 and TRBJ2-7, and the D gene may be TRBD2, 6 bases matching. The receptor was derived from a man aged 18 to 29 in good health and CMV-seronegative. The base sequence is TGTGCCAGCAGATCCTACACCGGGACTTACGAGCAGTACTTC. The translation is CASRSYTGTYEQYF.